One and the same sample provided the 18 T cell receptor beta chains below, sequenced in a study of cytomegalovirus exposure and HLA in healthy donors. PCR amplification relied on 60 Vbeta primers (plus 13 Jbeta primers). TCRdb's table, derived via immunoSEQ multiplex PCR, lists solely in-frame clones and lacks some. The sample lists 100,000 to 150,000 clones, roughly 82% seen once, with roughly 1.2% in the top ten. The sample consisted of PBMCs. The receptors shown here come from a boy younger than 18 in good health and CMV-seronegative.

This chain connects TRBV15 to TRBJ2-7; 15 bases map to TRBD2. This CDR3 has 18 residues. V shed 0 bases and J 4 bases; nucleotides not matched to a gene: 7. Germline-derived CDR1 and CDR2 are LNHNV and YYDKDF (reference sequence). CDR3 sequence: CATSRDRTSGRASYEQYF. The CDR3 DNA reads TGTGCCACCAGCAGAGATCGGACTAGCGGGAGGGCCAGTTACGAGCAGTACTTC.

The rearrangement uses TRBV11-3 and TRBJ2-1; 12 nucleotides match TRBD2. The trim removed 1 base at V and 9 bases at J, leaving 10 bases unmatched. The germline V gene encodes CDR1 SGHNT and CDR2 YENEEA. The CDR3 totals 17 residues. The CDR3 region has the DNA TGTGCCAGCAGCTTAGGCCTAGCGGGAGGGCCGCGAGGTGAGCAGTTCTTC. Its protein is CASSLGLAGGPRGEQFF.

The chain recombines TRBV7-3 with TRBJ2-1, with D possibly being TRBD2 (5 bases). Germline V CDR1 and CDR2: SGHTA, FQGTGA. The CDR3 runs 16 residues. V lost 1 base, J lost 5 bases, and 15 bases lay in between. The CDR3 sequence is CASSLIVRVGDNEQFF. The CDR3 nucleotides are TGTGCCAGCAGCTTAATCGTGAGGGTCGGAGACAATGAGCAGTTCTTC.

V and J are TRBV27 and TRBJ1-2; TRBD1 matches at 9 bases. The CDR3 contains 15 residues. The germline gives CDR1 MNHEY, CDR2 SMNVEV (reference sequence). V was pared by 6 bases and J by 2 bases, with 7 bases of the junction left unmatched. The CDR3 loop is CASRDAGTGNYGYTF. As DNA, the CDR3 is TGTGCCAGCAGGGACGCCGGGACAGGGAACTATGGCTACACCTTC.

As regards this clone: At one boundary the junction diverges from the germline segment, which might be a read error. This rearrangement joins TRBV7-2 to TRBJ2-7, with a tentative D call TRBD2 (6 bases). CDR3 size: 15 residues. Germline lookup yields CDR1 SGHTA and CDR2 FQGNSA. CDR3 sequence (DNA): TGTGCCAGCAGCTTGGGGCGGGAAAGCTCCCACGAGCAGTACTTC. Translated: CASSLGRESSHEQYF.

V gene TRBV2 combines with J gene TRBJ2-5; TRBD1 agrees at 7 bases. The CDR3 runs 13 residues. J lost 4 bases, V lost 3 bases, and 2 bases had no gene match. From germline, CDR1 is SNHLY and CDR2 FYNNEI. The CDR3 spells CASSETGLETQYF. The CDR3 region has the DNA TGTGCCAGCAGTGAGACAGGGTTAGAGACCCAGTACTTC.

The chain couples TRBV9 to TRBJ1-5, with D unresolved. CDR3 size: 13 residues. The ends were cut back, 4 bases at V and 5 bases at J, with 10 bases in the middle. Germline V lookup: CDR1 SGDLS, CDR2 YYNGEE. The CDR3 here is CASSFDIYQPQHF. DNA for the CDR3: TGTGCCAGCAGCTTTGACATTTATCAGCCCCAGCATTTT.

The V and J genes are TRBV4-2 and TRBJ2-1; 7 positions agree with TRBD2. The CDR3 runs to 13 residues. Germline assignment: CDR1 LGHNA and CDR2 YNFKEQ. Trimming cost V 4 bases and J 9 bases; bases outside gene matches: 6. For the CDR3, the DNA is TGTGCCAGCAGCCCCGGGACTAACGGTGAGCAGTTCTTC. This codes for CASSPGTNGEQFF.

The chain uses TRBV7-6 and TRBJ1-5; D is unresolved. The length of the CDR3 is 13 residues. Germline V gene lookup returns CDR1 SGHVS and CDR2 FNYEAQ. V shed 2 bases and J shed 0 bases, with 2 bases lying between them. The CDR3 region has the DNA TGTGCCAGCAGCTTACATAGCAATCAGCCCCAGCATTTT. Translating gives CASSLHSNQPQHF.

The chain couples TRBV4-3 to TRBJ2-2; 10 bases line up with TRBD1. With V trimmed by 3 bases and J by 4 bases, 11 bases remained unmatched. Germline lookup yields CDR1 LGHNA and CDR2 YSLEER. CDR3 length: 18 residues. CDR3 nucleotides: TGCGCCAGCAGCCAGACACCGGGACAGGGGTACTTCACCGGGGAGCTGTTTTTT. Translating it yields CASSQTPGQGYFTGELFF.

V usage is TRBV30 and J usage is TRBJ1-4, with TRBD1 matching over 8 bases. The CDR3 is 14 residues long. Germline CDR1 reads GTSNPN; CDR2 reads SVGIG (reference sequence). The V segment lost 2 bases and the J segment 7 bases; nucleotides outside the gene matches: 6. The CDR3 nucleotides read TGTGCCTGGAGTACTCAGGGGGCAGGTGAAAAACTGTTTTTT. Protein product: CAWSTQGAGEKLFF.

This chain links TRBV30 with TRBJ2-3, with TRBD1 matching over 7 bases. The CDR3 loop spans 14 amino acids. J lost 6 bases, V lost 3 bases, and 9 bases had no gene match. Per germline, CDR1 GTSNPN and CDR2 SVGIG (reference sequence). The CDR3 protein is CAWSATGWRDTQYF. In DNA, the CDR3 is TGTGCCTGGAGCGCGACAGGGTGGCGCGATACGCAGTATTTT.

This sequence joins TRBV30 and TRBJ2-1, with 16 bases lining up with TRBD2. The CDR3 is 16 residues long. J lost 9 bases, V lost 1 base, and 6 bases had no gene match. Germline CDR1 reads GTSNPN; CDR2 reads SVGIG (reference sequence). The CDR3 nucleotides are TGTGCCTGGAGTGGGGGACTAGCGGGAGGGCCGGTTGAGCAGTTCTTC. Translating it yields CAWSGGLAGGPVEQFF.

The chain uses TRBV6-5 and TRBJ1-3, with D maybe TRBD1 (5 bases). The germline CDR1 and CDR2 sequences are MNHEY and SVGAGI. The CDR3 length is 15 residues. V lost 6 bases and J 0 bases, leaving 12 bases between the germline ends. Here the CDR3 reads CASSRQLNSGNTIYF. The CDR3 DNA reads as TGTGCCAGCAGCCGACAGCTTAACTCTGGAAACACCATATATTTT.

This clone has a handful of counts. The chain carries TRBV7-2 and TRBJ2-5; the match to TRBD2 covers 12 bases. The CDR3 covers 18 residues. Germline-derived CDR1 and CDR2 are SGHTA and FQGNSA. Losses at the gene ends were 6 bases for V and 5 bases for J; bases not matched to a gene: 16. CDR3 nucleotide sequence: TGTGCCAGCAGTCGACGACTAGCGGGAGATCCAGGGGAGGAGACCCAGTACTTC. Translation gives CASSRRLAGDPGEETQYF.

The rearrangement joins TRBV25-1 to TRBJ1-1, with TRBD1 matching over 8 bases. V gave up 8 bases and J gave up 2 bases; unmatched junction bases: 16. CDR3 length: 17 residues. Germline V lookup: CDR1 MGHDK, CDR2 SYGVNS. This CDR3 reads CASDETQGAEENTEAFF. CDR3 DNA: TGTGCCAGCGACGAGACCCAGGGGGCAGAAGAAAACACTGAAGCTTTCTTT.

The chain recombines TRBV29-1 with TRBJ2-3, with D perhaps TRBD2 (6 bases). Trimming took off 2 bases at V and 6 bases at J, with 12 bases between the two ends. CDR3 length: 13 amino acids. CDR1 is SQVTM and CDR2 is ANQGSEA in the germline V gene. As DNA, the CDR3 is TGCAGCGTTGAACGGGAGATTGGGGATACGCAGTATTTT. Protein product: CSVEREIGDTQYF.

The chain couples TRBV28 to TRBJ1-2; the D is unclear. V gave up 4 bases and J gave up 6 bases, with 9 bases separating them. The CDR3 consists of 12 residues. Per germline, CDR1 MDHEN and CDR2 SYDVKM. The CDR3 DNA follows: TGTGCCAGCAGTTCAGGATGGGATGGCTACACCTTC. It translates to CASSSGWDGYTF.